This TCR beta chain was retrieved from a study of blood T cell repertoires in COVID-19. Overall study: Samples of COVID-19 (acute and convalescent) were obtained from the United States, Italy and Spain. From T cells, B-cell-depleted T cells, or PBMCs came the material, which was cDNA or gDNA.

Authors' processing steps: How many nucleated cells were present was estimated from reference gene primer amplification. Clones were sequenced by immunoSEQ multiplex PCR, and TCRdb holds only the in-frame ones, with some missing. Clone size and V and J calls were adopted from that table, with D and trimming inferred from the DNA. The data show about 120,000 clones, with over 60% seen just once and roughly 8.6% held by the top ten. The length of the CDR3 is 13 residues. V shed 0 bases and J shed 5 bases, with 9 bases lying between them. The germline gives CDR1 SGHNT, CDR2 YYREEE (reference sequence). The TCR comes from a human donor in a cohort sampled during active COVID-19. This sequence joins TRBV5-4 and TRBJ2-7; maybe TRBD1 (6 bases). Sequenced: peripheral blood. The CDR3 here is CASSLAAGDEQYF. The CDR3 nucleotides are TGTGCCAGCAGCTTGGCGGCAGGGGACGAGCAGTACTTC.